This is a list of T cell receptor beta chains from one sample in a study of blood T cell repertoires in COVID-19. Here immunoSEQ multiplex PCR was the method, and the copy in TCRdb shows in-frame clones only, minus some. This sample has around 120,000 clones, with approximately 70% found just once. The specimen was peripheral blood. These receptors were obtained from an elderly man with acute or convalescent COVID-19. Each CDR3 is given with its conserved first and last residue. D genes are given only for firm matches. Some rows mark clone size as missing; the rest say once, few, many or name a class of expanded clone.

clone_size,d_call,j_call,v_call,cdr3_nt,cdr3_aa
.,TRBD2,TRBJ2-7,TRBV11-3,TGTGCCAGCAGCTTGTGGTGTGGGAGGGCCCTCTACGAGCAGTACTTC,CASSLWCGRALYEQYF
.,TRBD1,TRBJ2-7,TRBV7-9,TGTGCCAGCAGCTCCCGACAGGGTGACGAGCAGTACTTC,CASSSRQGDEQYF
.,TRBD1,TRBJ2-2,TRBV18,TGTGCCAGCTCACCTCGGGACAGACCTACCGGGGAGCTGTTTTTT,CASSPRDRPTGELFF
many,TRBD2,TRBJ2-7,TRBV10-2,TGCGCCACCAACCGGGAGGCAGGCTACGAGCAGTACTTC,CATNREAGYEQYF
.,TRBD1,TRBJ2-7,TRBV30,TGTGCCGGCGGACAGGGCCACGAGCAGTACTTC,CAGGQGHEQYF
.,TRBD1,TRBJ2-5,TRBV5-6,TGTGCCAGCAGCCCGAGGACAGGGAATAAAGGGGAGACCCAGTACTTC,CASSPRTGNKGETQYF
few,.,TRBJ2-4,TRBV7-2,TGTGCCAGCAGCTACTTGGACAGCCGGGCTCAAAACATTCAGTACTTC,CASSYLDSRAQNIQYF
.,TRBD1,TRBJ2-7,TRBV7-9,TGTGCCAGCAGCTTCCCTGTGACAGGGGGAAGACTCTACGAGCAGTACTTC,CASSFPVTGGRLYEQYF
many,TRBD1,TRBJ2-5,TRBV5-1,TGCGCCAGTTCCCCAGGGGGCGCGCTTGGAGAGACCCAGTACTTC,CASSPGGALGETQYF
.,.,TRBJ2-1,TRBV24-1,TGTGCCACCAGTGTTACAGGAGTAAGCTCCTACAATGAGCAGTTCTTC,CATSVTGVSSYNEQFF
.,.,TRBJ2-1,TRBV4-3,TGCGCCAGCAGCCAAGTGGTAGCGGCCTACAATGAGCAGTTCTTC,CASSQVVAAYNEQFF
.,TRBD1,TRBJ1-4,TRBV28,TGTGCCAGCAGTCCGGGACAGGGGGCGAGAAAACTGTTTTTT,CASSPGQGARKLFF
.,.,TRBJ2-1,TRBV19,TGTGCCAGTAGTATTAGCCTGTTGACCTACAATGAGCAGTTCTTC,CASSISLLTYNEQFF
.,.,TRBJ2-5,TRBV18,TGTGCCAGCTCACCAATCCTAGCTGGGGAGACCCAGTACTTC,CASSPILAGETQYF
.,.,TRBJ2-2,TRBV3-1/TRBV3-2,TGTGCCAGCAGCCAAAGCGAGGGATGGCCCGGGGAGCTGTTTTTT,CASSQSEGWPGELFF
.,.,TRBJ2-7,TRBV28,TGTGCCAGCAGTTTATCTTCAGGGGCCTCCTACGAGCAGTACTTC,CASSLSSGASYEQYF
.,TRBD1,TRBJ1-3,TRBV9,TGTGCCAGCAGCGCGACAGGGTACGGAAACACCATATATTTT,CASSATGYGNTIYF
.,.,TRBJ2-2,TRBV4-3,TGCGCCAGCAGCCAAGATCCAGGTCGCGGGGAGCTGTTTTTT,CASSQDPGRGELFF
.,.,TRBJ2-1,TRBV3-1/TRBV3-2,TGTGCCAGCAGCACAGATGTGGGCAATGAGCAGTTCTTC,CASSTDVGNEQFF
.,TRBD2,TRBJ2-1,TRBV28,TGTGCCAGCAGTTTATTGTCTAGCGGGAGGATCAGCAATGAGCAGTTCTTC,CASSLLSSGRISNEQFF
.,TRBD2,TRBJ2-1,TRBV2,TGTGCCAGCCTGGTGTGGCGGGAGGGCAATGAGCAGTTCTTC,CASLVWREGNEQFF
.,TRBD2,TRBJ2-1,TRBV19,TGTGCCAGTAGTCCTCAAGGGACTAGCGGGCCATACAATGAGCAGTTCTTC,CASSPQGTSGPYNEQFF
.,.,TRBJ2-2,TRBV2,TGTGCCAGCAGTGAAGGCAGGGGAAGGGCCGGGGAGCTGTTTTTT,CASSEGRGRAGELFF
few,TRBD2,TRBJ2-7,TRBV13,TGTGCCAGCAGCCCAGGACTAGCGGGGGCCGCCTCCTACGAGCAGTACTTC,CASSPGLAGAASYEQYF
.,TRBD2,TRBJ2-3,TRBV27,TGTGCCAGCAGTCCAGGACTAGCGGGAGGTTTGGGTACCACAGATACGCAGTATTTT,CASSPGLAGGLGTTDTQYF
.,TRBD2,TRBJ2-2,TRBV2,TGTGCCAGCAGGGGGACTAGCGGGAAGAACACCGGGGAGCTGTTTTTT,CASRGTSGKNTGELFF
.,.,TRBJ2-3,TRBV9,TGTGCCAGCAGCGCAAATTACGAACAGGGCCCTGCTAGCACAGATACGCAGTATTTT,CASSANYEQGPASTDTQYF
.,.,TRBJ1-5,TRBV6-5,TGTGCCAGCAGTTCCCGACAAAGCAATCAGCCCCAGCATTTT,CASSSRQSNQPQHF
.,.,TRBJ1-2,TRBV5-1,TGCGCCAGCAGCTTGGTTGGCCAGGGCGGCTACACCTTC,CASSLVGQGGYTF
many,TRBD2,TRBJ2-2,TRBV5-8,TGTGCCAGCAGCTTGGCGGGACTAGCGGCCGGGGAGCTGTTTTTT,CASSLAGLAAGELFF
.,TRBD1,TRBJ2-3,TRBV6-2/TRBV6-3,TGTGCCAGCAGTTCCGGGACAGTGATCACAGATACGCAGTATTTT,CASSSGTVITDTQYF
.,TRBD1,TRBJ2-5,TRBV7-8,TGTGCCAGCAGCTTAGCTAGACAGGGTGAAAGACAAGAGACCCAGTACTTC,CASSLARQGERQETQYF
.,TRBD1,TRBJ2-7,TRBV24-1,TGTGCCACCAGCCCAGGGACAGCCTCCTACGAGCAGTACTTC,CATSPGTASYEQYF
.,.,TRBJ2-3,TRBV19,TGTGCCAGTAGTATAGCTGATACGCAGTATTTT,CASSIADTQYF
.,.,TRBJ2-3,TRBV11-2,TGTGCCAGCAGCTTAGATCACACAGGGCATCCGCAGTATTTT,CASSLDHTGHPQYF
few,.,TRBJ2-7,TRBV7-8,TGTGCCAGCAGCTCATATAGTGGGAGCCCGGAGCAGTACTTC,CASSSYSGSPEQYF
.,.,TRBJ2-1,TRBV6-5,TGTGCCAGCAGGCCCTTACCCTACGGGAGCGTTGAGCAGTTCTTC,CASRPLPYGSVEQFF
.,.,TRBJ1-2,TRBV7-9,TGTGCCAGCAGTCAGGCAGGGACAAACTATGGCTACACCTTC,CASSQAGTNYGYTF
.,.,TRBJ2-7,TRBV7-2,TGTGCCAGCAGCTTGGCCAGACAATACGAGCAGTACTTC,CASSLARQYEQYF
.,.,TRBJ1-5,TRBV19,TGTGCCAGTAGTGGAGGTTGGGGCAATCAGCCCCAGCATTTT,CASSGGWGNQPQHF